Below, 3 T cell receptor beta chains from the same sample are listed, as sequenced in a study of blood T cell repertoires in COVID-19. Only in-frame clones appear in the TCRdb table, and some are missing; sequencing was by immunoSEQ multiplex PCR. The repertoire holds more than 95,000 clones, with about 70% as singletons. Sequencing was carried out using peripheral blood. The receptors were gathered from an older woman with acute or convalescent COVID-19.

V and J are TRBV18 and TRBJ1-3; D is unresolved. Trimming removed 3 bases at V and 0 bases at J, with 6 bases between. The CDR3 is 14 amino acids. Germline lookup yields CDR1 KGHSH and CDR2 LQKENI. The CDR3 nucleotides are TGTGCCAGCTCACCGGACTCCTCTGGAAACACCATATATTTT. Residues: CASSPDSSGNTIYF.

The J gene is TRBJ2-5, the V gene TRBV6-5, with 8 bases identical to TRBD1. CDR1 and CDR2 (germline): MNHEY, SVGAGI. V was pared by 2 bases and J by 5 bases, with 4 bases of the junction left unmatched. CDR3 length: 14 amino acids. CDR3 sequence reads: CASSYGAGGETQYF. The CDR3 nucleotides are TGTGCCAGCAGTTACGGGGCAGGGGGCGAGACCCAGTACTTC.

The genes are TRBV10-1 and TRBJ2-5; 7 positions match TRBD1. This CDR3 comprises 15 residues. The germline V gene has CDR1 WNHNN and CDR2 SYGVQD (reference sequence). The V segment lost 5 bases and the J segment 1 base; nucleotides outside the gene matches: 7. The CDR3 here is CASSSTGSPQETQYF. In DNA form, the CDR3 reads TGCGCCAGCAGTTCGACAGGGTCTCCCCAAGAGACCCAGTACTTC.